This T cell receptor beta chain appears in the sequencing data of a study of blood T cell repertoires in COVID-19. Per the authors' pipeline: Amplification of reference gene primers was used by the study to estimate nucleated cell counts. The table came from immunoSEQ multiplex PCR; TCRdb's copy has only in-frame clones and leaves some out. The DNA was the basis for D and trimming; V, J and clone size are from that table. The sample carries roughly 160,000 clones, around nine tenths recorded once. V trimming: 4 bases; J trimming: 3 bases; junction bases outside the gene matches: 10. Germline lookup yields CDR1 MNHEY and CDR2 SMNVEV (reference sequence). The CDR3 sequence is 17 residues long.

The rearrangement uses TRBV27 and TRBJ2-2, with TRBD1 matching 8 bases. This TCR derives from a man in his fifties or sixties who had recovered from COVID-19. Specimen: peripheral blood. For the CDR3, the DNA is TGTGCCAGCAGTTCCCCCCTCAGGGGGCGCGACACCGGGGAGCTGTTTTTT. This codes for CASSSPLRGRDTGELFF.